Presented here are 8 T cell receptor beta chains from one specimen sequenced in a study of cytotoxic CD8 clonotypes in ibrutinib-treated CLL. The repertoire was sequenced with immunoSEQ multiplex PCR; TCRdb's copy has only in-frame clones and lacks some. This table has about 5,500 clones, approximately 73% appearing once. The material sequenced was PBMCs, taken before ibrutinib treatment. The source is a human donor with chronic lymphocytic leukemia.

In its sample, this clone was seen a few times. J is TRBJ1-1 and V is TRBV15; 9 bases are a match to TRBD1. The V gene's germline CDR1 is LNHNV and CDR2 YYDKDF (reference sequence). Trimming at V came to 9 bases and at J to 2 bases, leaving 7 bases not matched to a gene. CDR3 length: 14 amino acids. In DNA form, the CDR3 reads TGTGCCACGGGACAGGGAGATCTAAACACTGAAGCTTTCTTT. This codes for CATGQGDLNTEAFF.

The table lists this clone with a few counts. The V gene is TRBV7-9, the J gene TRBJ1-6; D might be TRBD1 (6 bases). Germline CDR1 and CDR2: SEHNR and FQNEAQ (reference sequence). The CDR3 length is 13 residues. The V gene lost 3 bases and the J gene lost 8 bases, with 8 bases spanning the gap. In nucleotides, the CDR3 is TGTGCCAGCAGCTTTAACAGGGATTCACCCCTCCACTTT. Its protein is CASSFNRDSPLHF.

The chain employs TRBV4-1 and TRBJ2-3; the match to TRBD2 covers 10 bases. The CDR3 is 15 residues long. Trimming removed 4 bases from V and 5 bases from J; junction bases left unmatched: 6. Germline V gene lookup returns CDR1 MGHRA and CDR2 YSYEKL. CDR3: CASSPSGGIGDTQYF. The DNA for the CDR3 is TGCGCCAGCAGCCCTAGCGGGGGCATCGGAGATACGCAGTATTTT.

The genes are TRBV6-6 and TRBJ1-3; TRBD1 matches 7 bases. After removal of 6 bases from V and 11 bases from J, the junction contained 7 bases not matched to a gene. Germline CDR1 is MNHNY and CDR2 is SVGAGI (reference sequence). CDR3 length: 12 residues. This CDR3 reads CASRDGQDPIYF. The CDR3 DNA sequence: TGTGCCAGCAGGGACGGACAGGATCCCATATATTTT.

This clone was counted only a few times. This sequence joins TRBV30 and TRBJ2-6; the D is unclear. V lost 3 bases and J lost 0, with 12 bases in between. This CDR3 has 16 residues. Germline CDR1 is GTSNPN and CDR2 is SVGIG (reference sequence). The CDR3, as DNA: TGTGCCTGGAGCCCCGGACGGACCTCTGGGGCCAACGTCCTGACTTTC. Translated, it gives CAWSPGRTSGANVLTF.

V and J are TRBV11-2 and TRBJ2-5; D unclear. The J call is uncertain, as TRBJ2-7 better fits the DNA end. The CDR3 is made up of 12 amino acids. Germline assignment: CDR1 SGHAT and CDR2 FQNNGV. The CDR3 DNA is TGTGCCAGCAGCCCCCAACCTCGCGAGCAGTACTTC. Translating gives CASSPQPREQYF.

This clone turned up a few times. This rearrangement joins TRBV5-1 to TRBJ2-5; a possible D gene is TRBD2 (6 bases). There are 16 residues in the CDR3. Trimming took 4 bases from V and 3 from J, leaving 19 bases between them. The germline V gene encodes CDR1 SGHRS and CDR2 YFSETQ. The CDR3, as DNA: TGCGCCAGCAGCGACCGCGAATGGACGGGGGAAGAGACCCAGTACTTC. As protein: CASSDREWTGEETQYF. Full variable domain (outside the CDR3, taken from reference TRBV5-1 and TRBJ2-5): KAGVTQTPRYLIKTRGQQVTLSCSPISGHRSVSWYQQTPGQGLQFLFEYFSETQRNKGNFPGRFSGRQFSNSRSEMNVSTLELGDSALYLCASSDREWTGEETQYFGPGTRLLVL.

The chain is built from TRBV30 and TRBJ1-6; D unclear. In germline, CDR1 is GTSNPN, CDR2 SVGIG (reference sequence). The CDR3 extends over 11 amino acids. The CDR3 nucleotides are TGTTGGGTGGGCCGACGTTCACCCCTCCACTTT. Translating it yields CWVGRRSPLHF. The variable domain in full, with the rest retrieved from reference TRBV30 and TRBJ1-6, is SQTIHQWPATLVQPVGSPLSLECTVEGTSNPNLYWYRQAAGRGLQLLFYSVGIGQISSEVPQNLSASRPQDRQFILSSKKLLLSDSGFYLCWVGRRSPLHFGNGTRLTVT.